Described below is a single T cell receptor beta chain sequence and its context. The target antigen is unknown. Germline CDR1 is SGHNT and CDR2 is YYREEE (reference sequence). The V and J ends lost 3 bases and 2 bases respectively, with 12 bases between them. The CDR3 has 15 residues. The data were taken from a study of early stage breast cancer tumors. Study details: Each sample averaged approximately 10-fold read coverage. Study outcomes and limitations: Commonly generated sequences made up most enriched TCRB sequences shared between patients.

Profiled with immunoSEQ multiplex PCR; TCRdb holds only in-frame clones, not every one. Of over 3,500 clones in the sample, 65% to 80% are singletons; the top ten hold roughly a sixth. This chain connects TRBV5-4 to TRBJ2-1, with D perhaps TRBD2 (5 bases). The receptor was derived from a person aged 35 to 50 with breast cancer. The sequenced material came from breast tumor tissue. The DNA for the CDR3 is TGTGCCAGCAGCTCCCGGGGATTCGCCTACAATGAGCAGTTCTTC. Amino acid sequence: CASSSRGFAYNEQFF.